This T cell receptor beta chain was sequenced for a study of vaccination and CD4 T cells after COVID-19. V lost 3 bases, J lost 6 bases, and 5 bases stayed unmatched. This CDR3 region has 15 residues. CDR1 and CDR2 from the germline V gene are LNHDA and SQIVND (reference sequence). Sequenced with the Oncomine TCR Beta short-read assay was DNA taken from cultured CD4+ T cells. TCRdb re-derived calls from the PCR reads in MiXCR, one entry per CDR3 protein. The sample carries under 25,000 distinct CDR3 sequences, around 40% recorded once. Indicated treatment: approximately 11-day PBMC culture with coronavirus spike peptide pools or control peptides (ViraFEST assay). A note on this clonotype: As yet, its antigen is unknown.

Sequenced material: CD4+ T cells from blood, cultured in vitro, taken after SARS-CoV-2 vaccination. The source of this sequence is a human donor who had recovered from COVID-19. The rearrangement uses TRBV19 and TRBJ2-6; TRBD1 agrees at 7 bases. The CDR3 nucleotides read TGTGCCAGTAGTATCTCCCAGGGGGAGGCCAACGTCCTGACTTTC. Its protein is CASSISQGEANVLTF. Full variable domain (remainder filled in from reference TRBV19 and TRBJ2-6): DGGITQSPKYLFRKEGQNVTLSCEQNLNHDAMYWYRQDPGQGLRLIYYSQIVNDFQKGDIAEGYSVSREKKESFPLTVTSAQKNPTAFYLCASSISQGEANVLTFGAGSRLTVL.